This TCR beta chain was retrieved from a study of T cell responses to AZD1222 COVID-19 vaccine. Per the germline V gene, CDR1 is LNHDA and CDR2 is SQIVND (reference sequence). The CDR3 contains 11 residues. V dropped 2 bases and J dropped 10 bases, with 8 bases sitting between them. In regard to this clone: What it binds is not known.

Notes on the study in general: An increase in Spike-specific TCR breadth and depth was observed after two AZD1222 doses. The number of AZD1222 recipients seropositive at baseline was only five to seven. CD4 TCRs associated with vaccination spanned spike, dominating at 160-218 and 743-854. Among spike-specific TCRs, nearly half reportedly target unmutated variant regions.

Clones were sequenced by immunoSEQ multiplex PCR, and TCRdb holds only the in-frame ones, with some missing. The data show approximately 140,000 clones, with more than 75% seen just once and roughly 4.3% held by the top ten. The sequence was obtained from an adult in good health. The gene calls are TRBV19 and TRBJ1-2; no reliable D call. The source material was peripheral blood, sampled on day 0 of MenACWY control vaccination. CDR3 sequence reads: CASSIRAAYTF. CDR3 bases: TGTGCCAGTAGTATAAGGGCGGCCTACACCTTC.